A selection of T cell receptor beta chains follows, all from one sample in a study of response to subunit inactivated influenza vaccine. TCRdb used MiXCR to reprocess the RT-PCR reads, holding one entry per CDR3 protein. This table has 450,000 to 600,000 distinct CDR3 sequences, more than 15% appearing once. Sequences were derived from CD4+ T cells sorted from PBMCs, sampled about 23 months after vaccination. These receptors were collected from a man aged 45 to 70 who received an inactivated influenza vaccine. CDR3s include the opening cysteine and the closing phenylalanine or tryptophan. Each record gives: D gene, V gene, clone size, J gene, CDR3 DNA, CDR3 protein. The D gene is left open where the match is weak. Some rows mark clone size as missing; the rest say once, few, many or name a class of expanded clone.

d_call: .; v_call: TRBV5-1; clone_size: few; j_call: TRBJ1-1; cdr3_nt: TGCGCCAGCAGCTCTCAACCAAGCCCCGGGCCGAGGGAAGCTTTCTTT; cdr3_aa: CASSSQPSPGPREAFF
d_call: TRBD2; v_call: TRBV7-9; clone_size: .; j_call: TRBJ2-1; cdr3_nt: TGTGCCAGCAGCTTAGTCGTGGGAGGGCCGTACAATGAGCAGTTCTTC; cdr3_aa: CASSLVVGGPYNEQFF
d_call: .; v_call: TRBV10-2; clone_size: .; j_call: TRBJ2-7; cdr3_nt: TGCGCCAGCAGTGGGACTTTTCTCTCCTACGAGCAGTACTTC; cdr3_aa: CASSGTFLSYEQYF
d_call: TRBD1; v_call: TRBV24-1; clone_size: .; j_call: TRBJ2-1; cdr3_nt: TGTGCCACCAGTTCGGGCAGGGGGTACAATGAGCAGTTCTTC; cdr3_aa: CATSSGRGYNEQFF
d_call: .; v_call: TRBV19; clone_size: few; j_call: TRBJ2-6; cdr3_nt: TGTGCCAGTAGTATTTACAGGTCGCTATCTGGGGCCAACGTCCTGACTTTC; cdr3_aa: CASSIYRSLSGANVLTF
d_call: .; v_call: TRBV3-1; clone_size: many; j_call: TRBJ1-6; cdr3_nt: TGTGCCAGCAGCCACGGGAGGGGGTATAATTCACCCCTCCACTTT; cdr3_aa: CASSHGRGYNSPLHF
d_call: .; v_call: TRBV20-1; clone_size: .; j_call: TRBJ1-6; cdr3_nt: TGCAGTGCTAGTTCACAGGGATTTGATTCACCCCTCCACTTT; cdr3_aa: CSASSQGFDSPLHF
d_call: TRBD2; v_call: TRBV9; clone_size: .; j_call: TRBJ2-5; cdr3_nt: TGTGCCAGCAGCAGGGGACTAGCGGATCAAGAGACCCAGTACTTC; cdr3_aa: CASSRGLADQETQYF
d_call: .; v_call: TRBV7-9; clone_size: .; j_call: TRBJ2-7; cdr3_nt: TGTGCCAGCAGCCTCATGAGGGGGAGCTCCTACGAGCAGTACTTC; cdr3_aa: CASSLMRGSSYEQYF
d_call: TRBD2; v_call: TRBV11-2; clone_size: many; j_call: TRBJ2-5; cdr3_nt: TGTGCCAGCAGCCCCCAGGCAGGGGGATTGCAGCGGGGGGGTAAGACCCAGTACTTC; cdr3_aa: CASSPQAGGLQRGGKTQYF
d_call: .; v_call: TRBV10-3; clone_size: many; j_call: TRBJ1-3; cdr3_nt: TGTGCCATCAGGACGAGAGAAAACACCATATATTTT; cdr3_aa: CAIRTRENTIYF
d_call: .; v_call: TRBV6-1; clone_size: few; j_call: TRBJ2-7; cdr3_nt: TGTGCCAGCGGAGCGCGTCAGGGGGGTGACGAGCAGTACTTC; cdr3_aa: CASGARQGGDEQYF
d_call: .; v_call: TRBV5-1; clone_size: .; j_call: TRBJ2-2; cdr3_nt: TGCGCCAGCAGACCCGACAGGTCCGGGGAGCTGTTTTTT; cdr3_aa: CASRPDRSGELFF
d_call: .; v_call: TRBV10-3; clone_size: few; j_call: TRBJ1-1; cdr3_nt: TGTGCCATCAGTGAGTCTCGGGGGGTGAGCACTGAAGCTTTCTTT; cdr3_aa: CAISESRGVSTEAFF
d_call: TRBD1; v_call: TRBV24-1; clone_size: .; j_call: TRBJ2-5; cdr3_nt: TGTGCCACCAGTGAACCGGGACAGGTCCAGACCCAGTACTTC; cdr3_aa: CATSEPGQVQTQYF
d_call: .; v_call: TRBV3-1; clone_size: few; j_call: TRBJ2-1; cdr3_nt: TGTGCCAGCAGCCGGGCATCGAATGAGCAGTTCTTC; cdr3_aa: CASSRASNEQFF
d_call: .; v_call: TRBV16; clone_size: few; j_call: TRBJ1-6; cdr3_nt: TGTGCCAGCAGCCAATCGTCAGCCAATTCACCCCTCCACTTT; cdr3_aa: CASSQSSANSPLHF
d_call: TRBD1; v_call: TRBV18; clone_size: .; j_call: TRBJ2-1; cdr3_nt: TGTGCCAGCTCACGAAAGACAGGGGGCGCCTACAATGAGCAGTTCTTC; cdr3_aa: CASSRKTGGAYNEQFF
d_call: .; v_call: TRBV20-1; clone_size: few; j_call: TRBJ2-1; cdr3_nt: TGCAGTGCTAGAGATCGGCAGGTCTACAATGAGCAGTTCTTC; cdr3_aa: CSARDRQVYNEQFF
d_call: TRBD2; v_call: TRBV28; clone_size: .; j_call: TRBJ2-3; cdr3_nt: TGTGCCCTCTCTCTCGGGGGGGGCATCGGCACAGATACGCAGTATTTT; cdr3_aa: CALSLGGGIGTDTQYF
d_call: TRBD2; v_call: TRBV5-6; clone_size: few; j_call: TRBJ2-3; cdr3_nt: TGTGCCAGCAGCGCGGGACTAGCGGGAGATACGCAGTATTTT; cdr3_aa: CASSAGLAGDTQYF
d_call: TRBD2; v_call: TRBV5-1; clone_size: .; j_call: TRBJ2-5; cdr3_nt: TGCGCCAGCAGCTTGCTGGGACTAGCGCCAGGACAAGAGACCCAGTACTTC; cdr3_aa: CASSLLGLAPGQETQYF
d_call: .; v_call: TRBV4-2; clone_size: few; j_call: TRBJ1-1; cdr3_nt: TGTGCCAGCAGCCAAGACGGTTTGCGGTCTCACACTGAAGAAGCTTTCTTT; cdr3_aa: CASSQDGLRSHTEEAFF
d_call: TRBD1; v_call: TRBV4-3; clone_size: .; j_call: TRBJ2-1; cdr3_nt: TGCGCCAGCAGCCAAGTCACCGGGGACAGGGTTTTTTTCTTC; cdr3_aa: CASSQVTGDRVFFF
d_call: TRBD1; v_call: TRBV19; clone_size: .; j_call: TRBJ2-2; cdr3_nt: TGTGCCAGTAGTATAGATCGGGTCAGGGGGCTCAGTCAGGACACCGGGGAGCTGTTTTTT; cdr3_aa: CASSIDRVRGLSQDTGELFF
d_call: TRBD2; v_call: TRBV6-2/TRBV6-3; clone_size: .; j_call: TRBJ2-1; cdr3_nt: TGTGCCAGCAGTTACTCTCGGACTAGCGGGGGGGTCCTCAATGAGCAGTTCTTC; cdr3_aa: CASSYSRTSGGVLNEQFF
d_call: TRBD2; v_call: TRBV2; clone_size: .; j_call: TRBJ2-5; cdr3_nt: TGTGCCAGTGAATGGGAGGGAGAGACCCAGTACTTC; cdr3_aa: CASEWEGETQYF
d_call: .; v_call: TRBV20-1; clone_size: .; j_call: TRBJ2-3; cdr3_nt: TGCAGTGCTGGTGGCGGGGGCCTAGAAGATACGCAGTATTTT; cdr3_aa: CSAGGGGLEDTQYF
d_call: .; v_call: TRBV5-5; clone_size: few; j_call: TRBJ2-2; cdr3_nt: TGTGCCAGCAGGTCGGGCCCCGGGGAGCTGTTTTTT; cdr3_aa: CASRSGPGELFF